The 20 T cell receptor beta chains below come from one sample, sequenced in a study of blood T cell repertoires in COVID-19. The repertoire was sequenced with immunoSEQ multiplex PCR; TCRdb's copy has only in-frame clones and lacks some. Of around 290,000 clones in the sample, 70% to 90% are singletons; the top ten hold under 2.5%. Material for sequencing was PBMCs or T cells enriched from blood (not recorded which). The receptors come from a woman in her sixties in a cohort exposed to, infected with or recovered from COVID-19 (not recorded which).

The rearrangement links TRBV2 to TRBJ2-7; 9 bases match TRBD1. CDR3 length: 15 residues. V lost 7 bases and J lost 3; bases outside the gene matches: 10. Looked up from germline, CDR1 is SNHLY and CDR2 is FYNNEI. In DNA form, the CDR3 reads TGTGCCAGCATCGATCCCGGGACAGGGTTCTACGAGCAGTACTTC. Translating gives CASIDPGTGFYEQYF.

The chain combines TRBV7-9 with TRBJ2-7; 7 bases agree with TRBD2. The CDR3 consists of 14 residues. The junction had 7 bases not matched to a gene; V was cut back by 5 bases and J by 3 bases. The germline V gene encodes CDR1 SEHNR and CDR2 FQNEAQ (reference sequence). This CDR3 is CASSLGGLVYEQYF. DNA of the CDR3: TGTGCCAGCAGCCTAGGAGGACTAGTCTACGAGCAGTACTTC.

The chain is built from TRBV28 and TRBJ1-5; a weak D match, TRBD1 (6 bases). The V and J ends lost 6 bases and 5 bases respectively, with 11 bases between them. CDR3 size: 13 residues. From germline, CDR1 is MDHEN and CDR2 SYDVKM. Here the CDR3 reads CASRLQGYQPQHF. Written as DNA, the CDR3 is TGTGCCAGCAGGCTACAGGGTTATCAGCCCCAGCATTTT.

This rearrangement joins TRBV5-1 to TRBJ1-6; no definite D call. The CDR3 has 15 residues. Per germline, CDR1 SGHRS and CDR2 YFSETQ. V lost 4 bases to trimming and J lost 6 bases, with 14 bases between them. This chain's CDR3 is CASSVELRLNSPLHF. For the CDR3, the DNA is TGCGCCAGCAGCGTCGAACTAAGACTTAATTCACCCCTCCACTTT.

The chain employs TRBV7-3 and TRBJ1-1; D is unresolved. There are 14 residues in the CDR3. V was trimmed by 2 bases and J by 1 base, leaving 8 bases between them. Germline CDR1 and CDR2: SGHTA and FQGTGA. In DNA, the CDR3 is TGTGCCAGCAGCTTATCGGGTGGGAACACTGAAGCTTTCTTT. Residues: CASSLSGGNTEAFF.

In its sample, this clone was seen a few times. The CDR3 nucleotides are TGTGCCAGCATACCTGGACAGGGCCGCCTCTATGGCTACACCTTC. Its translation: CASIPGQGRLYGYTF. This rearrangement joins TRBV7-2 to TRBJ1-2; 8 bases are a match to TRBD1. This CDR3 has 15 residues. Germline V CDR1 and CDR2: SGHTA, FQGNSA. V dropped 7 bases and J dropped 4; count of bases not matched to a gene: 11.

Written as DNA, the CDR3 is TGTGCCAGCAGCTTAAACGCGGGAGATAATGAGCAGTTCTTC. Its translation is CASSLNAGDNEQFF. The chain combines TRBV7-3 with TRBJ2-1; 7 bases match TRBD2. CDR1 SGHTA and CDR2 FQGTGA come from the germline V gene. V was clipped by 1 base and J by 7 bases; unmatched bases: 4. This CDR3 has 14 residues.

The V call is TRBV6-6, the J call TRBJ2-4, with D perhaps matching TRBD2 (6 bases). Trimming shortened V by 0 bases and J by 7 bases, and 10 bases separated the two germline ends. CDR3 length equals 14 residues. Germline V gene data show CDR1 as MNHNY and CDR2 as SVGAGI (reference sequence). CDR3 sequence (DNA): TGTGCCAGCAGTTACTCCGGGAGTTTGAACATTCAGTACTTC. It yields the protein CASSYSGSLNIQYF.

V is TRBV4-2 and J is TRBJ1-2, with D possibly matching TRBD1 (6 bases). Trimming shortened V by 0 bases and J by 8 bases, and 22 bases separated the two germline ends. There are 17 residues in the CDR3. CDR1 is LGHNA, CDR2 YNFKEQ, per germline. The CDR3 region is CASSQEGNIGGLRGYTF. Here the CDR3 DNA reads TGTGCCAGCAGCCAAGAAGGTAATATCGGGGGGCTGCGGGGCTACACCTTC.

J is TRBJ1-6 and V is TRBV19; D gene unclear. V gave up 3 bases and J gave up 5 bases, with 11 bases separating them. This CDR3 contains 15 residues. The germline gives CDR1 LNHDA, CDR2 SQIVND (reference sequence). CDR3 DNA sequence: TGTGCCAGTAGTATCGGACTGTTTGATAATTCACCCCTCCACTTT. It specifies CASSIGLFDNSPLHF.

The CDR3 here is CASSPTSRDTGELFF. The DNA for the CDR3 is TGTGCCAGCAGCCCTACTAGCAGGGACACCGGGGAGCTGTTTTTT. This chain links TRBV5-4 with TRBJ2-2, with D perhaps matching TRBD2 (6 bases). The germline V and J ends were trimmed by 4 bases and 3 bases, with 13 bases remaining between them. This CDR3 comprises 15 residues. From germline, CDR1 is SGHNT and CDR2 YYREEE (reference sequence).

The genes are TRBV21-1 and TRBJ2-7; whether TRBD2, the table's D call, matches the DNA was not checked. TRBV21-1 corresponds to a pseudogene. The CDR3 runs 18 residues. The CDR3 nucleotides are TGTGCCAGCAGCAAAGATTGGACTAGCGGACCGGGAGCTGACGAGCAGTACTTC. Translating it yields CASSKDWTSGPGADEQYF.

The DNA of the CDR3 is TGTGCCAGCAGCCCCGGACAGTTCAATCAGCCCCAGCATTTT. Its protein product is CASSPGQFNQPQHF. This chain connects TRBV28 to TRBJ1-5; TRBD1 might be the D (6 bases). The CDR3 has 14 amino acids. Germline CDR1 and CDR2: MDHEN and SYDVKM. The V end was cut by 6 bases, the J end by 3 bases, with 12 bases between. The whole variable domain, remainder taken from reference TRBV28 and TRBJ1-5, is DVKVTQSSRYLVKRTGEKVFLECVQDMDHENMFWYRQDPGLGLRLIYFSYDVKMKEKGDIPEGYSVSREKKERFSLILESASTNQTSMYLCASSPGQFNQPQHFGDGTRLSIL.

J is TRBJ2-1 and V is TRBV9, with 7 bases matching TRBD2. Germline-derived CDR1 and CDR2 are SGDLS and YYNGEE. CDR3 length equals 14 residues. J was trimmed by 15 bases and V by 0 bases; bases with no gene match: 12. The CDR3 region has the DNA TGTGCCAGCAGCGTAGCTACAGCGGGACGGGCGCTGTTCTTC. It encodes CASSVATAGRALFF.

This chain joins TRBV7-2 and TRBJ2-1, with D possibly being TRBD2 (5 bases). This CDR3 has 15 residues. Germline CDR1 reads SGHTA; CDR2 reads FQGNSA. V gave up 3 bases and J gave up 3 bases, with 12 bases separating them. CDR3 region: CASSFVSGSYNEQFF. The DNA for the CDR3 is TGTGCCAGCAGCTTTGTGAGCGGTAGCTACAATGAGCAGTTCTTC.

This chain uses TRBV4-2 with TRBJ2-2; D not certain. Trimming took 1 base from V and 8 from J, leaving 11 bases between them. The germline CDR1 and CDR2 sequences are LGHNA and YNFKEQ. This CDR3 spans 14 amino acids. Here the CDR3 DNA reads TGTGCCAGCAGCCAAGCGGCGGAGAAAGGGGAGCTGTTTTTT. This encodes CASSQAAEKGELFF.

Only a few counts were recorded for this clone. The V and J genes are TRBV5-1 and TRBJ2-1, with D perhaps matching TRBD1 (6 bases). The CDR3 totals 16 residues. Trimming shortened V by 3 bases and J by 9 bases, and 22 bases separated the two germline ends. The germline V gene encodes CDR1 SGHRS and CDR2 YFSETQ. CDR3 sequence: CASSSPTGILIGEQFF. Written as DNA, the CDR3 is TGCGCCAGCAGCTCACCCACAGGGATCCTTATTGGTGAGCAGTTCTTC. The full variable domain, with the rest looked up from reference TRBV5-1 and TRBJ2-1, is KAGVTQTPRYLIKTRGQQVTLSCSPISGHRSVSWYQQTPGQGLQFLFEYFSETQRNKGNFPGRFSGRQFSNSRSEMNVSTLELGDSALYLCASSSPTGILIGEQFFGPGTRLTVL.

This rearrangement joins TRBV10-3 to TRBJ2-7; 11 bases line up with TRBD2. V was clipped by 5 bases and J by 4 bases; unmatched bases: 1. CDR3 length: 13 residues. CDR1 is ENHRY and CDR2 is SYGVKD in the germline V gene. The CDR3 loop reads CAISTSGSYEQYF. CDR3 sequence (DNA): TGTGCCATCAGTACTAGCGGGAGTTACGAGCAGTACTTC.

The J gene is TRBJ1-5, the V gene TRBV24-1, with D perhaps matching TRBD1 (5 bases). The CDR3 runs 14 residues. Germline V gives CDR1 KGHDR, CDR2 SFDVKD. V dropped 1 base and J dropped 5 bases, with 8 bases sitting between them. The chain's CDR3 is CATSDFGGDQPQHF. The DNA of the CDR3 is TGTGCCACCAGTGATTTCGGGGGGGATCAGCCCCAGCATTTT.

The chain has TRBV2 and TRBJ2-6; TRBD2 aligns across 8 bases. Germline CDR1 SNHLY, CDR2 FYNNEI. Unmatched junction bases numbered 8, after V lost 7 bases and J lost 0 bases. The CDR3 totals 17 residues. The CDR3, as DNA: TGTGCCAGCATCACGGGAGGGGGTAGCTCTGGGGCCAACGTCCTGACTTTC. Its translation: CASITGGGSSGANVLTF.